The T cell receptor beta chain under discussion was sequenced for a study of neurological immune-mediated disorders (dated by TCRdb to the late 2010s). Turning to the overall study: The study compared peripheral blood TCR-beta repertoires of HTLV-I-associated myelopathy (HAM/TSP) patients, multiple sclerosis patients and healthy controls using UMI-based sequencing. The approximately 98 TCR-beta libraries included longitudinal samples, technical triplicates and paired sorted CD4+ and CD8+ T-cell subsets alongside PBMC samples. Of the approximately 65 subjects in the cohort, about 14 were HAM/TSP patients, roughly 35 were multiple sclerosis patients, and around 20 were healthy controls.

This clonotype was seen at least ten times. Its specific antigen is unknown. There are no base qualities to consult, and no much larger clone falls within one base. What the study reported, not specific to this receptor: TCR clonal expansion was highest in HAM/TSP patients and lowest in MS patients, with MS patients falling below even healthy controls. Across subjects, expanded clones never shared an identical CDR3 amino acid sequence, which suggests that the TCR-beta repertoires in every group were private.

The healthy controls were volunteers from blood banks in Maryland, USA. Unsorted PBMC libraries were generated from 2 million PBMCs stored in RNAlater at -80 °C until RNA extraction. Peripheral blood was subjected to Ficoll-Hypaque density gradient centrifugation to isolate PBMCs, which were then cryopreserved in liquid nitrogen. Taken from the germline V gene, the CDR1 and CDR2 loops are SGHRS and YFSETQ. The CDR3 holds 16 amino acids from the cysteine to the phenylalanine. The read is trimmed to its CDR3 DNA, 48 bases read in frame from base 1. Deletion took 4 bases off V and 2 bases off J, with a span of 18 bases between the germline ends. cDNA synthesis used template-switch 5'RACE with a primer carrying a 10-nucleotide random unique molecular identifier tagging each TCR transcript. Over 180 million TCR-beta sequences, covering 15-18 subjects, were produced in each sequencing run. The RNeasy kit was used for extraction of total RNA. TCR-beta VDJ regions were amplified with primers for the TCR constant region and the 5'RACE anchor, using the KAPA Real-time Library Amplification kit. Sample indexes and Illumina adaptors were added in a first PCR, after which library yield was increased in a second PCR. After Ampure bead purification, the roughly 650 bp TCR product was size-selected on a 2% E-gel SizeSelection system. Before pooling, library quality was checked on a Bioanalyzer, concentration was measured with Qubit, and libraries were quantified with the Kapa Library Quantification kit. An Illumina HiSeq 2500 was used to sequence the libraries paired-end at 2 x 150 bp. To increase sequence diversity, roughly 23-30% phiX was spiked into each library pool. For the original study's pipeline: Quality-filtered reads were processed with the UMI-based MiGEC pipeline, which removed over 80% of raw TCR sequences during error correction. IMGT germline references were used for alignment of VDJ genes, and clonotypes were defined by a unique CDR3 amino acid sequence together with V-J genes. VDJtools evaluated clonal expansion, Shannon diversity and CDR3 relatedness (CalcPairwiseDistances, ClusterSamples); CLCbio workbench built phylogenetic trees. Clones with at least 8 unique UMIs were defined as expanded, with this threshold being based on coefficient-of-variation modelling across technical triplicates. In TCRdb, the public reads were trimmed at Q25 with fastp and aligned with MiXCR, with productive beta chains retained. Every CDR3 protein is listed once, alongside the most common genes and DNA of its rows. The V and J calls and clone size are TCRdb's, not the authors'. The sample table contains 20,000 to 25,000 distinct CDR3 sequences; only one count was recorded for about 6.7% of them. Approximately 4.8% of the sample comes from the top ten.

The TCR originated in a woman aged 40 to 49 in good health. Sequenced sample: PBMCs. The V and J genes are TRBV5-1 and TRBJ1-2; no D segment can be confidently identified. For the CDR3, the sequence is CASSPVELSGNYGYTF. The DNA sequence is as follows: TGCGCCAGCAGCCCTGTAGAGTTGTCGGGGAACTATGGCTACACCTTC.